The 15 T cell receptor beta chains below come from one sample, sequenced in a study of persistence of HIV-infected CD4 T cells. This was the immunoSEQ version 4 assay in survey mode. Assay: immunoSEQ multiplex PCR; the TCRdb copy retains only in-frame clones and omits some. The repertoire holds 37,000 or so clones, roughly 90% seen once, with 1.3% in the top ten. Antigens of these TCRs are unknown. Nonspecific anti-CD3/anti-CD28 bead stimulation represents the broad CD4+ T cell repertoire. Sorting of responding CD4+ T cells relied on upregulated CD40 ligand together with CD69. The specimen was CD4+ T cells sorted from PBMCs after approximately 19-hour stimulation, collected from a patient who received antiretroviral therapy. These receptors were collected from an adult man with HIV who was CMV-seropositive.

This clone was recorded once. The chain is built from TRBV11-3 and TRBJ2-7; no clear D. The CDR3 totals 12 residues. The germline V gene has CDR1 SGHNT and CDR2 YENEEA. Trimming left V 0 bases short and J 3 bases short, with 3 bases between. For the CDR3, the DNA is TGTGCCAGCAGCTTAGATAACTACGAGCAGTACTTC. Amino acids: CASSLDNYEQYF.

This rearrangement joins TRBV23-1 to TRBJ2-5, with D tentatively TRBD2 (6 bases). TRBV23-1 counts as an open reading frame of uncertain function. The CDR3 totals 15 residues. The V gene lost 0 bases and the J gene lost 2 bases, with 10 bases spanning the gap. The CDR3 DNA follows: TGCGCCAGCAGTCAATCCACCAGCGGGCAAGAGACCCAGTACTTC. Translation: CASSQSTSGQETQYF.

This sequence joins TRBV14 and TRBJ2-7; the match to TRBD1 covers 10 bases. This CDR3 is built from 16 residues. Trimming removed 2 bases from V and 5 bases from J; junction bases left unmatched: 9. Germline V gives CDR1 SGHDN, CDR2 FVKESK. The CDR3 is CASSQNPGQGKHEQYF. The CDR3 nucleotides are TGTGCCAGCAGCCAAAACCCGGGACAGGGGAAACACGAGCAGTACTTC.

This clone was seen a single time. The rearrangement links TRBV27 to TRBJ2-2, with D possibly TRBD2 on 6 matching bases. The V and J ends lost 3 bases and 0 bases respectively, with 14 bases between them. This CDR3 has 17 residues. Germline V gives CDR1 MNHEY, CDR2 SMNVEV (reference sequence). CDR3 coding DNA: TGTGCCAGCAGTTTCGGGCTAGCGCGATCGAACACCGGGGAGCTGTTTTTT. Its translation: CASSFGLARSNTGELFF.

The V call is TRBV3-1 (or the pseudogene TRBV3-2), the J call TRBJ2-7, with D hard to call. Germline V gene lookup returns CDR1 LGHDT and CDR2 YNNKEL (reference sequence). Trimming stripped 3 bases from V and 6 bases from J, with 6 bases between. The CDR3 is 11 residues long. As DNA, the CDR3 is TGTGCCAGCAGCCAGGTTTCCGAGCAGTACTTC. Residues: CASSQVSEQYF.

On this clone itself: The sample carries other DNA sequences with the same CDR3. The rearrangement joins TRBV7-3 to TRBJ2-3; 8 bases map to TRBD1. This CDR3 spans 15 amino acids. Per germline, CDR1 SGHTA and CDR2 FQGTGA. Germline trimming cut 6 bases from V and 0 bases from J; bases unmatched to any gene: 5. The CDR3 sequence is CASSPRTGSTDTQYF. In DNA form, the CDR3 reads TGTGCCAGCAGTCCCCGGACAGGGAGCACAGATACGCAGTATTTT.

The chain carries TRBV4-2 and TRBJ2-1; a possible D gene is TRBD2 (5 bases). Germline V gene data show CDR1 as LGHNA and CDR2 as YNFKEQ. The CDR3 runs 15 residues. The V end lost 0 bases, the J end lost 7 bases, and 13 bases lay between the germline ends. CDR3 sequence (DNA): TGTGCCAGCAGCCAAGAACCTAGCTGGGGTAATGAGCAGTTCTTC. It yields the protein CASSQEPSWGNEQFF.

CDR3 residues: CATSRGTSGRSETQYF. CDR3 nucleotides: TGTGCCACCAGCAGGGGGACTAGCGGGAGGTCAGAGACCCAGTACTTC. This chain links TRBV15 with TRBJ2-5, with 15 nucleotides matching TRBD2. The CDR3 loop spans 16 amino acids. Germline-derived CDR1 and CDR2 are LNHNV and YYDKDF (reference sequence). V shed 3 bases and J 4 bases; nucleotides not matched to a gene: 3.

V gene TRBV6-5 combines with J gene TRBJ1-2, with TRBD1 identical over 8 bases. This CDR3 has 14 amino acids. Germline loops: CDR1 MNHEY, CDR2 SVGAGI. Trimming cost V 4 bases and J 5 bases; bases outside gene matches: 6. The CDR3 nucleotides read TGTGCCAGCAGTTCGGACAGGGCTCCTTATGGCTACACCTTC. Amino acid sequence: CASSSDRAPYGYTF.

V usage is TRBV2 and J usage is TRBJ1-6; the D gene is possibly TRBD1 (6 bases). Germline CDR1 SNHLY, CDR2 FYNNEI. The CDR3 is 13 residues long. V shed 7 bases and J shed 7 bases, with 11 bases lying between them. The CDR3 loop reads CASTGTRNSPLHF. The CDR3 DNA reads TGTGCCAGCACCGGGACAAGAAATTCACCCCTCCACTTT.

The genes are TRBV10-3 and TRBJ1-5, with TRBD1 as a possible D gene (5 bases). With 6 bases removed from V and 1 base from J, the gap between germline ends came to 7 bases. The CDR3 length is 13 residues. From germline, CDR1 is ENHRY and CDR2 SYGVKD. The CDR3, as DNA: TGTGCCATCAGCCGGGACAGCAATCAGCCCCAGCATTTT. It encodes CAISRDSNQPQHF.

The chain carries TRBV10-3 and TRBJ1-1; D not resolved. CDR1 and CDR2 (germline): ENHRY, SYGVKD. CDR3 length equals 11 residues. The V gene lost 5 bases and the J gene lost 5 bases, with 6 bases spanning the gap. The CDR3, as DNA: TGTGCCATCAGTTCGGGGACTGAAGCTTTCTTT. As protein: CAISSGTEAFF.

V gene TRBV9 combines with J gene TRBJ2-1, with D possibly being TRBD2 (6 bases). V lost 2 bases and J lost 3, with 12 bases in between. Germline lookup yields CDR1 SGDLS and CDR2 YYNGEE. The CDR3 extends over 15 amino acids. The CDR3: CASSVALASYNEQFF. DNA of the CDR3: TGTGCCAGCAGCGTCGCCCTAGCGAGCTACAATGAGCAGTTCTTC. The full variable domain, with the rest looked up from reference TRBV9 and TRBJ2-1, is DSGVTQTPKHLITATGQRVTLRCSPRSGDLSVYWYQQSLDQGLQFLIQYYNGEERAKGNILERFSAQQFPDLHSELNLSSLELGDSALYFCASSVALASYNEQFFGPGTRLTVL.

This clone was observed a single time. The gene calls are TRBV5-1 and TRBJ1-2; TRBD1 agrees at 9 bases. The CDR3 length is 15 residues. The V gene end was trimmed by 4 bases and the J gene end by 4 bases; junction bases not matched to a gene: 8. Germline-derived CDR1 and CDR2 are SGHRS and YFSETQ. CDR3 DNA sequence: TGCGCCAGCAGCGTAACAGGGGGCGCGGGCTATGGCTACACCTTC. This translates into CASSVTGGAGYGYTF.

CDR3 DNA sequence: TGTGCCTACCTAGGAAACACCATATATTTT. Its protein is CAYLGNTIYF. V and J are TRBV30 and TRBJ1-3; no reliable D call. Per the germline V gene, CDR1 is GTSNPN and CDR2 is SVGIG (reference sequence). The CDR3 spans 10 residues. V was clipped by 7 bases and J by 4 bases, with 5 bases between them.